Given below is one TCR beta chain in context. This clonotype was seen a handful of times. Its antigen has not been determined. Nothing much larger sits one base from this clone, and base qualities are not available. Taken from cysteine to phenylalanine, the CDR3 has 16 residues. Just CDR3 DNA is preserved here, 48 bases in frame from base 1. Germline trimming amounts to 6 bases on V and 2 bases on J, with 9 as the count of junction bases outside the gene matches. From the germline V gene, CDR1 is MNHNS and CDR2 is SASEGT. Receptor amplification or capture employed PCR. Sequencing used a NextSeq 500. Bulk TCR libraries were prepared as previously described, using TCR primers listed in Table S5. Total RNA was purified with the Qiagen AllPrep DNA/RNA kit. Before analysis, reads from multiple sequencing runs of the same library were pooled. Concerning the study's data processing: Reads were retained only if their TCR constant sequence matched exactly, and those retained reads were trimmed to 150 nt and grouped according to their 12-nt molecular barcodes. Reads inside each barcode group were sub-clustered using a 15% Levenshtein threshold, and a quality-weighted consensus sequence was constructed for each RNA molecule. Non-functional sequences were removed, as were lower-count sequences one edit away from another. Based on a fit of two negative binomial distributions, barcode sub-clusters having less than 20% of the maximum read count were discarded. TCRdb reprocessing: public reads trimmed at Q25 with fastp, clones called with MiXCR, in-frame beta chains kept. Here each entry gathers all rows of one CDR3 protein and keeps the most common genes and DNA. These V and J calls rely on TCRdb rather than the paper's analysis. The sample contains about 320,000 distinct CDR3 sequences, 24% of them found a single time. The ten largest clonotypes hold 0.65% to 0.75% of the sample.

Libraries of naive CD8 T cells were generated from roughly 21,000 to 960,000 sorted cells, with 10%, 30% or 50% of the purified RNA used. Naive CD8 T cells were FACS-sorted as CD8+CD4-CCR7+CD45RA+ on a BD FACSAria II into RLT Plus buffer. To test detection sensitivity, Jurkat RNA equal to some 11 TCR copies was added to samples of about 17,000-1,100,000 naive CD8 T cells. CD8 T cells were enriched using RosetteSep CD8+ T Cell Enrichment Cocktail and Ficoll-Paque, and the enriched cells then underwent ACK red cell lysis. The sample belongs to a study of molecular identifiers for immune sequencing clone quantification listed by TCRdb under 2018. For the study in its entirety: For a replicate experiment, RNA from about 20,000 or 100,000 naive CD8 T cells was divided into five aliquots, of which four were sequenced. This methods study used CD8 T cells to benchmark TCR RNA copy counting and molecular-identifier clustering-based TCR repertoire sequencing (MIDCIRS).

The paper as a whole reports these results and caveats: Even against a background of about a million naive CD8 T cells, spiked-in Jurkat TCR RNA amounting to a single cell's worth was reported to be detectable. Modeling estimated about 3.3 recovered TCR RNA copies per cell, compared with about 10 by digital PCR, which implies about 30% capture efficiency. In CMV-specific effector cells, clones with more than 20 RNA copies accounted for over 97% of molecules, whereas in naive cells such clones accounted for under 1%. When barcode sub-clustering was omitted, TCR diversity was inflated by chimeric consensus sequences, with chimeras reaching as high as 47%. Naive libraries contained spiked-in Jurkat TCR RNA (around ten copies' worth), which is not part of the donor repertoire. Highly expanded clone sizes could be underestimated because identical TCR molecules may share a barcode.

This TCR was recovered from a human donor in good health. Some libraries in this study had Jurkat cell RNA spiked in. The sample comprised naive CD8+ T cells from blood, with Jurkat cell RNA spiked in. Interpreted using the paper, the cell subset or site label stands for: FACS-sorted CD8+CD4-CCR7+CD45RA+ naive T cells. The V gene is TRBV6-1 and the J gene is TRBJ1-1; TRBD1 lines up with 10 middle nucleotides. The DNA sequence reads TGTGCCAGCAGGTCGGGACAGGGGATGACTAACACTGAAGCTTTCTTT. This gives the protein CASRSGQGMTNTEAFF.